This T cell receptor (beta chain) was obtained from a study of T cells in Graves' hyperthyroidism and ophthalmopathy. Findings of the study overall: Blood held most thyroid clonotypes expanded above 0.001 frequency. Ophthalmopathy was distinguished from stable hyperthyroidism by 13 V-J signatures.

This clonotype has at least ten counts. The antigen is unknown. RNA transcripts gave rise to amplified TCR beta CDR3 regions. The primer set for the first-round RT-PCR of the TCR CDR3 was HTBI. TCRdb ran MiXCR on the multiplex PCR reads and lists one entry per CDR3 protein. The sample carries about 360,000 distinct CDR3 sequences, approximately 14% recorded once. Patients were aged 18 to 65, had disease duration under 2 months, and had newly diagnosed hyperthyroidism. Diagnoses used clinical symptoms, serum thyroxine and TRAb, thyroid ultrasound and orbital computed tomography. Trimming pared 4 bases from V and 10 bases from J, leaving 11 bases between. This CDR3 is built from 12 residues. Germline V CDR1 and CDR2: KGHSH, LQKENI.

The specimen sequenced was blood. The TCR was taken from a woman between 18 and 29 years old with Graves' hyperthyroidism that later progressed to Graves' ophthalmopathy. The V and J genes are TRBV18 and TRBJ2-1; tentative D call: TRBD1 (5 bases). CDR3 nucleotide sequence: TGTGCCAGCTCACTTCAGGGCCTCGAGCAGTTCTTC. As protein: CASSLQGLEQFF.